The 27 T cell receptor beta chains below were found in one sample sequenced in a study of CD8 T cells in Susac syndrome (dated by TCRdb to the late 2010s). Libraries came from the immunoSEQ multiplex PCR assay. RNA was extracted using the RNeasy kit, and about 0.45 to 1 ug of the RNA was reverse transcribed with random hexamers. TCRdb cleaned the public reads at Q25 with fastp, built clones with MiXCR and kept in-frame beta chains. For every CDR3 protein sequence, its rows merge into one entry that carries the most common genes and DNA. The sample includes about 300,000 distinct CDR3 sequences, with around 89% observed a single time. The ten largest clones add up to roughly 0.2% of the sample. What was sequenced was CD8+ T cells from PBMCs. The receptors derive from a human donor with multiple sclerosis.

The chain links TRBV6-2 or TRBV6-3 to TRBJ2-1; tentatively, D is TRBD2 (5 bases). The V end was cut by 7 bases, the J end by 7 bases, with 14 bases between. CDR3 length: 13 amino acids. Per germline, CDR1 MNHEY and CDR2 SVGEGT. CDR3 residues: CASNGDPWNEQFF. Here the CDR3 DNA reads TGTGCCAGCAACGGGGATCCTTGGAATGAGCAGTTCTTC.

This chain joins TRBV12-3 or TRBV12-4 and TRBJ1-1; 9 nucleotides agree with TRBD1. Trimming cost V 7 bases and J 4 bases; bases outside gene matches: 7. The CDR3 sequence is 14 residues long. CDR3 loop: CASNTGGLGTEAFF. CDR3 DNA sequence: TGTGCCAGCAACACAGGGGGCTTGGGCACTGAAGCTTTCTTT.

CDR3 in DNA: TGTGCCACCAGCGGGAGACAGGGCGCAATGAATGAGCAGTTCTTC. Translated: CATSGRQGAMNEQFF. The chain links TRBV15 to TRBJ2-1, with 7 bases identical to TRBD1. J gave up 7 bases and V 5 bases, and 11 bases lay outside the gene matches. The CDR3 contains 15 residues. Per germline, CDR1 LNHNV and CDR2 YYDKDF (reference sequence). Supplemented by reference TRBV15 and TRBJ2-1, the full variable domain reads DAMVIQNPRYQVTQFGKPVTLSCSQTLNHNVMYWYQQKSSQAPKLLFHYYDKDFNNEADTPDNFQSRRPNTSFCFLDIRSPGLGDTAMYLCATSGRQGAMNEQFFGPGTRLTVL.

The V and J genes are TRBV19 and TRBJ1-1, with D unresolved. The CDR3 contains 13 residues. Trimming removed 9 bases from V and 0 bases from J, with 11 bases in between. Germline CDR1 LNHDA, CDR2 SQIVND (reference sequence). The CDR3 protein is CASGPIMNTEAFF. For the CDR3, the DNA is TGTGCCAGCGGACCCATCATGAACACTGAAGCTTTCTTT.

V is TRBV7-2 and J is TRBJ1-5, with no clear D. Trimming took off 5 bases at V and 4 bases at J, with 12 bases between the two ends. The CDR3 extends over 14 amino acids. From germline, CDR1 is SGHTA and CDR2 FQGNSA. Here the CDR3 reads CASSEINGNQPQHF. In DNA form, the CDR3 reads TGTGCCAGCAGCGAGATAAACGGGAATCAGCCCCAGCATTTT.

This sequence joins TRBV7-9 and TRBJ2-1; D gene uncertain. The CDR3 length is 12 residues. Germline V lookup: CDR1 SEHNR, CDR2 FQNEAQ (reference sequence). Trimming removed 5 bases from V and 14 bases from J, with 16 bases in between. CDR3 region: CASSPNVGYEFF. CDR3 nucleotide sequence: TGTGCCAGCAGCCCGAATGTGGGGTACGAGTTCTTC.

This chain joins TRBV20-1 and TRBJ2-7, with D unresolved. Germline CDR1 and CDR2: DFQATT and SNEGSKA (reference sequence). V was trimmed by 4 bases and J by 3 bases, leaving 13 bases between them. This CDR3 contains 13 residues. CDR3 nucleotides: TGCAGTGCTACTGAATCGTACGGCTACGAGCAGTACTTC. Translating gives CSATESYGYEQYF.

The chain employs TRBV5-1 and TRBJ2-5; D is perhaps TRBD2 (5 bases). Trimming left V 2 bases short and J 9 bases short, with 17 bases between. Germline V gives CDR1 SGHRS, CDR2 YFSETQ. The CDR3 spans 14 residues. The CDR3 sequence: CASSFSMAFGAQYF. The DNA of the CDR3 is TGCGCCAGCAGCTTCAGTATGGCCTTCGGGGCCCAGTACTTC.

The chain uses TRBV12-3 or TRBV12-4 and TRBJ2-1; 13 nucleotides align to TRBD2. The length of the CDR3 is 16 residues. With 6 bases clipped from V and 1 base from J, the junction kept 3 bases outside the gene matches. CDR3 in amino acids: CASRGTSGDSYNEQFF. The CDR3 region has the DNA TGTGCCAGCAGAGGGACTAGCGGGGATTCCTACAATGAGCAGTTCTTC.

The CDR3 region is CASRGTGGTYEQYF. CDR3 sequence (DNA): TGTGCCAGCAGAGGGACAGGGGGTACCTACGAGCAGTACTTC. V usage is TRBV28 and J usage is TRBJ2-7; TRBD1 aligns across 11 bases. Losses at the gene ends were 6 bases for V and 2 bases for J; bases not matched to a gene: 3. The CDR3 runs to 14 residues. Germline V gene data show CDR1 as MDHEN and CDR2 as SYDVKM.

This sequence joins TRBV24-1 and TRBJ1-2; 7 bases fit TRBD1. V dropped 4 bases and J dropped 5; count of bases not matched to a gene: 6. The CDR3 is 14 residues long. Germline CDR1 and CDR2: KGHDR and SFDVKD. Written as DNA, the CDR3 is TGTGCCACCAGTGACCCGGGACAGCAGTATGGCTACACCTTC. Protein: CATSDPGQQYGYTF.

The chain combines TRBV7-9 with TRBJ2-7; weak D call: TRBD1 (5 bases). Between the trimmed V and J ends, which lost 2 bases and 3 bases, there was a span of 8 bases. This CDR3 is built from 13 residues. Germline assignment: CDR1 SEHNR and CDR2 FQNEAQ (reference sequence). CDR3 nucleotide sequence: TGTGCCAGCAGCTTAACCAGGGACTACGAGCAGTACTTC. This sequence encodes CASSLTRDYEQYF.

The J gene is TRBJ1-3, the V gene TRBV2; TRBD1 aligns across 9 bases. This CDR3 comprises 16 residues. The V gene's germline CDR1 is SNHLY and CDR2 FYNNEI. J lost 0 bases, V lost 7 bases, and 7 bases had no gene match. The CDR3 loop reads CASTHGTGSSGNTIYF. The CDR3 nucleotides are TGTGCCAGCACCCACGGGACAGGGAGCTCTGGAAACACCATATATTTT.

This rearrangement joins TRBV20-1 to TRBJ2-5; TRBD2 aligns across 8 bases. V lost 1 base, J lost 5 bases, and 6 bases stayed unmatched. Germline V CDR1 and CDR2: DFQATT, SNEGSKA (reference sequence). The CDR3 consists of 14 residues. CDR3 in amino acids: CSARAGGATETQYF. CDR3 sequence (DNA): TGCAGTGCTAGAGCCGGGGGGGCCACCGAGACCCAGTACTTC.

This CDR3 is CASSARLAGAYNEQFF. CDR3 nucleotides: TGTGCCAGCAGCGCCCGACTGGCGGGAGCTTACAATGAGCAGTTCTTC. This chain links TRBV7-9 with TRBJ2-1; 7 positions match TRBD2. The germline gives CDR1 SEHNR, CDR2 FQNEAQ (reference sequence). J gave up 4 bases and V 5 bases, and 11 bases lay outside the gene matches. This CDR3 contains 16 residues.

In this sample, this clonotype turned up once. This sequence joins TRBV20-1 and TRBJ2-5, with 8 bases aligning to TRBD1. The V segment lost 5 bases and the J segment 3 bases; nucleotides outside the gene matches: 14. This CDR3 contains 16 residues. CDR1 DFQATT and CDR2 SNEGSKA come from the germline V gene (reference sequence). The CDR3 DNA reads as TGCAGTGCTTCATCCATCGGACAGGGATACAAAGAGACCCAGTACTTC. Translated, it gives CSASSIGQGYKETQYF.

The chain is built from TRBV11-2 and TRBJ2-5; D may match TRBD1 or TRBD2 (6 bases each). Germline assignment: CDR1 SGHAT and CDR2 FQNNGV. The ends were cut back, 3 bases at V and 0 bases at J, with 11 bases in the middle. There are 15 residues in the CDR3. CDR3 region: CASSFPGAYQETQYF. For the CDR3, the DNA is TGTGCCAGCAGCTTCCCGGGGGCGTACCAAGAGACCCAGTACTTC.

The chain has TRBV12-3 or TRBV12-4 and TRBJ1-2, with a weak D call TRBD1 (5 bases). V shed 3 bases and J shed 4 bases, with 12 bases lying between them. This CDR3 comprises 14 residues. The CDR3 protein is CASSFSGPVYGYTF. Written as DNA, the CDR3 is TGTGCCAGCAGTTTCTCGGGGCCCGTCTATGGCTACACCTTC.

J is TRBJ2-4 and V is TRBV28; 12 bases line up with TRBD1. Unmatched junction bases numbered 10, after V lost 5 bases and J lost 5 bases. Germline CDR1 reads MDHEN; CDR2 reads SYDVKM. This CDR3 contains 17 residues. The CDR3 DNA reads TGTGCCAGCAGTCCCGCCCCTGGGACAGGGGGCCAAAACATTCAGTACTTC. The encoded protein is CASSPAPGTGGQNIQYF.

In its sample, this clonotype was seen a few times. This sequence joins TRBV4-2 and TRBJ2-7; D ambiguous. The CDR3 runs to 14 residues. Trimming left V 1 base short and J 0 bases short, with 7 bases between. From germline, CDR1 is LGHNA and CDR2 YNFKEQ. CDR3 sequence reads: CASSQGTLSYEQYF. CDR3 DNA sequence: TGTGCCAGCAGCCAAGGAACCCTCTCCTACGAGCAGTACTTC.

This rearrangement joins TRBV5-4 to TRBJ2-1; TRBD2 matches 11 bases. This CDR3 is built from 16 residues. Trimming at V came to 3 bases and at J to 7 bases, leaving 9 bases not matched to a gene. Germline CDR1 SGHNT, CDR2 YYREEE (reference sequence). CDR3 residues: CASSYELAGVNNEQFF. The CDR3 DNA reads as TGTGCCAGCAGCTACGAACTAGCGGGGGTTAATAATGAGCAGTTCTTC.

The CDR3 nucleotides are TGTGCCAGCAGTAGCCCCCGCCGTGGAAACATTCAGTACTTC. It specifies CASSSPRRGNIQYF. This rearrangement joins TRBV9 to TRBJ2-4; D unresolved. Looked up from germline, CDR1 is SGDLS and CDR2 is YYNGEE. The CDR3 is 14 residues long. The germline V and J ends were trimmed by 5 bases and 6 bases, with 15 bases remaining between them.

The chain links TRBV6-2 or TRBV6-3 to TRBJ2-7, with 13 bases lining up with TRBD2. From germline, CDR1 is MNHEY and CDR2 SVGEGT. The CDR3 is made up of 15 amino acids. V trimming: 7 bases; J trimming: 2 bases; junction bases outside the gene matches: 5. The CDR3 loop is CASTMGLAGPYEQYF. CDR3 DNA: TGTGCCAGCACAATGGGACTAGCGGGGCCCTACGAGCAGTACTTC.

The V call is TRBV6-6, the J call TRBJ2-5; 10 nucleotides align to TRBD2. From germline, CDR1 is MNHNY and CDR2 SVGAGI (reference sequence). This CDR3 contains 15 residues. J was trimmed by 1 base and V by 8 bases; bases with no gene match: 7. The CDR3 bases are TGTGCCAGCGCTCCGGGACTAGCGCTCCAAGAGACCCAGTACTTC. This codes for CASAPGLALQETQYF.

The V and J genes are TRBV5-5 and TRBJ1-6; D is uncertain. The germline gives CDR1 SGHKS, CDR2 YYEKEE (reference sequence). The CDR3 loop spans 15 amino acids. The ends were cut back, 1 base at V and 5 bases at J, with 10 bases in the middle. DNA for the CDR3: TGTGCCAGCAGCTTGTATGCAGCAGATAATTCACCCCTCCACTTT. Its protein is CASSLYAADNSPLHF. The full variable domain, in which reference TRBV5-5 and TRBJ1-6 provide the parts outside the CDR3, is DAGVTQSPTHLIKTRGQQVTLRCSPISGHKSVSWYQQVLGQGPQFIFQYYEKEERGRGNFPDRFSARQFPNYSSELNVNALLLGDSALYLCASSLYAADNSPLHFGNGTRLTVT.

The chain couples TRBV7-9 to TRBJ1-5; TRBD1 aligns across 11 bases. Trimming took 6 bases from V and 3 from J; bases not matched to a gene: 7. This CDR3 has 16 residues. Looked up from germline, CDR1 is SEHNR and CDR2 is FQNEAQ (reference sequence). The CDR3 sequence is CASSPGQGAFNQPQHF. CDR3 in DNA: TGTGCCAGCAGTCCCGGACAGGGGGCTTTCAATCAGCCCCAGCATTTT.

This chain joins TRBV7-2 and TRBJ2-5; 7 bases match TRBD2. The ends lost 0 bases at V and 2 bases at J; junction bases unmatched: 3. CDR3 length: 15 residues. The germline gives CDR1 SGHTA, CDR2 FQGNSA. This CDR3 reads CASSLAGGIQETQYF. CDR3 nucleotides: TGTGCCAGCAGCTTAGCGGGGGGGATTCAAGAGACCCAGTACTTC. The variable domain in full, with the rest retrieved from reference TRBV7-2 and TRBJ2-5, is GAGVSQSPSNKVTEKGKDVELRCDPISGHTALYWYRQSLGQGLEFLIYFQGNSAPDKSGLPSDRFSAERTGGSVSTLTIQRTQQEDSAVYLCASSLAGGIQETQYFGPGTRLLVL.